One and the same sample provided the 5 T cell receptor beta chains below, sequenced in a study of molecular identifiers for immune sequencing clone quantification listed by TCRdb under 2018. Receptor libraries were prepared by PCR. The sequencing machine was a NextSeq 500. The raw public reads went through TCRdb reprocessing: fastp at Q25, MiXCR clone calling, in-frame beta chains kept. Rows with a matching CDR3 protein are joined into one entry that keeps the most common DNA and genes. This sample lists more than 550,000 distinct CDR3 sequences; about 25% were detected once. The ten largest account for about 0.81% of the sample. Sequencing used naive CD8+ T cells from blood, with Jurkat cell RNA spiked in. The cell subset or site label on this specimen signifies: FACS-sorted CD8+CD4-CCR7+CD45RA+ naive T cells. The receptors were sampled from a human donor in good health. Some libraries in this study had Jurkat cell RNA spiked in.

This clonotype has more than one count but fewer than ten. The chain employs TRBV30 and TRBJ2-1, with D hard to call. V dropped 0 bases and J dropped 9 bases, with 9 bases sitting between them. The germline CDR1 and CDR2 sequences are GTSNPN and SVGIG (reference sequence). This CDR3 spans 12 amino acids. The CDR3 coding sequence is TGTGCCTGGAGTGTACTCGTAAGTGAGCAGTTCTTC. Translated, it gives CAWSVLVSEQFF.

The chain couples TRBV12-3 or TRBV12-4 to TRBJ2-2; the match to TRBD1 covers 7 bases. The CDR3 loop spans 18 amino acids. After removal of 1 base from V and 0 bases from J, the junction contained 8 bases not matched to a gene. CDR3 in DNA: TGTGCCAGCAGTTTAGTCCCAATGGGACAGACGAACACCGGGGAGCTGTTTTTT. It is translated as CASSLVPMGQTNTGELFF.

The rearrangement uses TRBV7-2 and TRBJ2-7, with D possibly being TRBD2 (6 bases). In germline, CDR1 is SGHTA, CDR2 FQGNSA. The CDR3 runs to 15 residues. Trimming took 4 bases from V and 4 from J, leaving 17 bases between them. CDR3 region: CASSSFLGGGYEQYF. The CDR3 DNA sequence: TGTGCCAGCAGCTCTTTTTTGGGGGGAGGATACGAGCAGTACTTC.

This clonotype was counted only a few times. J is TRBJ2-6 and V is TRBV2; 7 bases are a match to TRBD1. The CDR3 length is 18 residues. CDR1 is SNHLY, CDR2 FYNNEI, per germline. J lost 1 base, V lost 6 bases, and 12 bases had no gene match. CDR3 amino acids: CASSPETGIVSGANVLTF. DNA for the CDR3: TGTGCCAGCAGCCCGGAGACAGGGATAGTGTCTGGGGCCAACGTCCTGACTTTC.

This clonotype appeared a few times. The chain links TRBV18 to TRBJ2-3, with 9 nucleotides matching TRBD2. Germline CDR1 and CDR2: KGHSH and LQKENI. The CDR3 runs 17 residues. Trimming took 3 bases from V and 0 from J; bases not matched to a gene: 7. CDR3 protein: CASSPYRTSGSTDTQYF. Here the CDR3 DNA reads TGTGCCAGCTCACCCTACCGAACTAGCGGGAGCACAGATACGCAGTATTTT.